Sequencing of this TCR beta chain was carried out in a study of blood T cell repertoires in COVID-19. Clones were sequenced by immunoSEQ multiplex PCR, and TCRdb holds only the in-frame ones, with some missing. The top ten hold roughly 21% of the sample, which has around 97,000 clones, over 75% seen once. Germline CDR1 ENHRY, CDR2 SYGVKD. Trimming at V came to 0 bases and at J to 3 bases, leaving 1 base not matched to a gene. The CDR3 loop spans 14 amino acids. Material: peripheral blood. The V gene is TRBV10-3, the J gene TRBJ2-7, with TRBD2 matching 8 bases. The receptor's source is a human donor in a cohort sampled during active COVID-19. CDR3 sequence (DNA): TGTGCCATCAGTGAGTCCGGGGGGGGCTACGAGCAGTACTTC. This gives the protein CAISESGGGYEQYF.